Listed here are 17 T cell receptor beta chains from one sample, sequenced in a study of blood T cell repertoires in COVID-19. Here immunoSEQ multiplex PCR was the method, and the copy in TCRdb shows in-frame clones only, minus some. The sample yields 150,000 to 200,000 clones, roughly 79% seen once. The specimen was peripheral blood. These receptors were collected from a man in his sixties with active or convalescent COVID-19.

The genes are TRBV20-1 and TRBJ2-3; no reliable D call. The CDR3 has 11 amino acids. CDR1 DFQATT and CDR2 SNEGSKA come from the germline V gene (reference sequence). With 3 bases removed from V and 6 bases from J, the gap between germline ends came to 7 bases. CDR3 in amino acids: CSASLSDTQYF. In nucleotides, the CDR3 is TGCAGTGCTAGTCTGTCCGATACGCAGTATTTT.

J is TRBJ1-4 and V is TRBV9; D gene uncertain. The CDR3 has 15 residues. The V end lost 0 bases, the J end lost 8 bases, and 14 bases lay between the germline ends. Germline V gene sequence: CDR1 SGDLS, CDR2 YYNGEE. CDR3 nucleotide sequence: TGTGCCAGCAGCGTAGACGGGTCCGTTGGGGAAAAACTGTTTTTT. Its translation: CASSVDGSVGEKLFF.

The V gene is TRBV19, the J gene TRBJ2-1; D perhaps matches TRBD1 (6 bases). CDR3 length equals 13 residues. CDR1 is LNHDA, CDR2 SQIVND, per germline (reference sequence). V was trimmed by 6 bases and J by 7 bases, leaving 13 bases between them. CDR3 DNA: TGTGCCAGTAGGGACAGTTTGAGAAATGAGCAGTTCTTC. Its protein product is CASRDSLRNEQFF.

This chain connects TRBV21-1 to TRBJ1-2. TRBV21-1 is a recognized pseudogene. This CDR3 is 11 amino acids long. CDR3: CASKEDRGYTF. CDR3 nucleotides: TGTGCCAGCAAGGAGGACCGCGGCTACACCTTC.

The V and J genes are TRBV11-2 and TRBJ2-7; perhaps TRBD1 as D (6 bases). Deletions cut 1 base from V and 3 bases from J, with 10 bases between. CDR3 length equals 14 residues. The germline gives CDR1 SGHAT, CDR2 FQNNGV. The CDR3 region has the DNA TGTGCCAGCAGCTTAGGGGACACTTACTACGAGCAGTACTTC. Translation gives CASSLGDTYYEQYF.

This chain joins TRBV4-3 and TRBJ2-7; maybe TRBD2 (6 bases). The CDR3 runs to 14 residues. Germline V lookup: CDR1 LGHNA, CDR2 YSLEER. The germline V and J ends were trimmed by 2 bases and 1 base, with 9 bases remaining between them. The CDR3 DNA is TGCGCCAGCAGCCAATGGAGGGGTTCCTACGAGCAGTACTTC. It yields the protein CASSQWRGSYEQYF.

The V gene is TRBV7-9, the J gene TRBJ2-1; TRBD2 aligns across 10 bases. Germline CDR1 SEHNR, CDR2 FQNEAQ (reference sequence). CDR3 size: 16 residues. The V gene end was trimmed by 5 bases and the J gene end by 8 bases; junction bases not matched to a gene: 12. Here the CDR3 DNA reads TGTGCCAGCAGCGCGGAACTAGCGGGATCATTCTATGAGCAGTTCTTC. It specifies CASSAELAGSFYEQFF.

This clone appeared a few times. This chain links TRBV2 with TRBJ1-4, with a possible D match to TRBD1 (6 bases). The V end was cut by 2 bases, the J end by 8 bases, with 15 bases between. There are 15 residues in the CDR3. The V gene's germline CDR1 is SNHLY and CDR2 FYNNEI. The CDR3 DNA sequence: TGTGCCAGCAGTGAATTGGACGGGACAAGGGAAAAACTGTTTTTT. Its protein product is CASSELDGTREKLFF.

The V and J genes are TRBV29-1 and TRBJ1-5; D gene uncertain. This CDR3 spans 16 amino acids. Trimming took off 6 bases at V and 2 bases at J, with 20 bases between the two ends. In germline, CDR1 is SQVTM, CDR2 ANQGSEA. In DNA, the CDR3 is TGCAGCGTGGCTTACTCCGGGCGGGGTGGCAATCAGCCCCAGCATTTT. It translates to CSVAYSGRGGNQPQHF. Full variable domain (missing parts from reference TRBV29-1 and TRBJ1-5): SAVISQKPSRDICQRGTSLTIQCQVDSQVTMMFWYRQQPGQSLTLIATANQGSEATYESGFVIDKFPISRPNLTFSTLTVSNMSPEDSSIYLCSVAYSGRGGNQPQHFGDGTRLSIL.

The rearrangement uses TRBV5-6 and TRBJ2-7; 7 positions match TRBD1. The J segment lost 2 bases and the V segment lost 0 bases, leaving 5 bases of the junction unmatched. Germline CDR1 and CDR2: SGHDT and YYEEEE. CDR3 length equals 15 residues. CDR3 in amino acids: CASSLVGQAPYEQYF. The DNA for the CDR3 is TGTGCCAGCAGCTTGGTAGGACAGGCGCCCTACGAGCAGTACTTC.

In this sample, this clone turned up once. The V gene is TRBV5-1, the J gene TRBJ1-6, with a weak D call TRBD1 (5 bases). This CDR3 spans 14 amino acids. CDR1 and CDR2 from the germline V gene are SGHRS and YFSETQ. Trimming removed 6 bases from V and 6 bases from J, with 13 bases in between. The CDR3 is CASNREGSNSPLHF. CDR3 nucleotide sequence: TGCGCCAGCAATAGGGAGGGGAGTAATTCACCCCTCCACTTT.

The J gene is TRBJ1-6, the V gene TRBV27; 8 nucleotides match TRBD1. V lost 4 bases to trimming and J lost 7 bases; unmatched junction nucleotides: 15. Germline assignment: CDR1 MNHEY and CDR2 SMNVEV (reference sequence). The CDR3 consists of 18 residues. CDR3 in amino acids: CASSSLEARGRGNSPLHF. CDR3 sequence (DNA): TGTGCCAGCAGTTCTTTGGAGGCCAGGGGGCGAGGCAATTCACCCCTCCACTTT.

This clone was detected once. This chain connects TRBV24-1 to TRBJ2-3; D might be TRBD1 (7 bases). Germline values: CDR1 KGHDR, CDR2 SFDVKD. V dropped 9 bases and J dropped 0 bases, with 9 bases sitting between them. The CDR3 is 13 residues long. CDR3 DNA: TGTGCCACCGCGGGACAGAGCACAGATACGCAGTATTTT. Translation gives CATAGQSTDTQYF.

The chain links TRBV5-1 to TRBJ2-3, with D possibly being TRBD1 (6 bases). Trimming left V 2 bases short and J 0 bases short, with 7 bases between. The CDR3 is made up of 14 amino acids. Germline assignment: CDR1 SGHRS and CDR2 YFSETQ. CDR3 nucleotides: TGCGCCAGCAGCTTCACAGGGAGCACAGATACGCAGTATTTT. Its translation is CASSFTGSTDTQYF. Looking up the rest from reference TRBV5-1 and TRBJ2-3 gives the full variable domain: KAGVTQTPRYLIKTRGQQVTLSCSPISGHRSVSWYQQTPGQGLQFLFEYFSETQRNKGNFPGRFSGRQFSNSRSEMNVSTLELGDSALYLCASSFTGSTDTQYFGPGTRLTVL.

The chain joins TRBV12-3 or TRBV12-4 to TRBJ2-1; 7 bases are shared with TRBD2. The CDR3 is 13 amino acids. V lost 4 bases and J lost 8; bases outside the gene matches: 5. The CDR3 sequence is CASSSGTNDEQFF. The CDR3 DNA reads TGTGCCAGCAGTTCCGGGACTAACGATGAGCAGTTCTTC.

The chain employs TRBV7-8 and TRBJ2-6; 8 bases agree with TRBD1. The V gene end was trimmed by 1 base and the J gene end by 0 bases; junction bases not matched to a gene: 5. This CDR3 region has 18 residues. From germline, CDR1 is SGHVS and CDR2 FQNEAQ. The CDR3 loop is CASSLGQGRISGANVLTF. CDR3 coding DNA: TGTGCCAGCAGCTTAGGACAGGGGCGAATCTCTGGGGCCAACGTCCTGACTTTC.

This clone has only a few counts. This chain links TRBV5-1 with TRBJ2-5; 9 bases line up with TRBD1. Germline V gene sequence: CDR1 SGHRS, CDR2 YFSETQ. Losses at the gene ends were 1 base for V and 3 bases for J; bases not matched to a gene: 7. The CDR3 is 16 residues long. Here the CDR3 reads CASSLSLGQGEETQYF. For the CDR3, the DNA is TGCGCCAGCAGCTTGTCATTGGGACAGGGAGAAGAGACCCAGTACTTC.